One sample yielded the 4 T cell receptor beta chains listed below, sequenced in a study of blood T cell repertoires in COVID-19. Measured with immunoSEQ multiplex PCR; TCRdb has only the in-frame clones, and not every one. The data show 150,000 to 200,000 clones, with around 82% seen just once and about 6% held by the top ten. Sequencing input: PBMCs or T cells enriched from blood (not recorded which). These receptors were obtained from a man aged 35 to 55 who had recovered from COVID-19.

The chain recombines TRBV7-2 with TRBJ2-4; 8 nucleotides align to TRBD1. The ends lost 4 bases at V and 14 bases at J; junction bases unmatched: 13. Germline CDR1 is SGHTA and CDR2 is FQGNSA. The CDR3 totals 14 residues. The CDR3 DNA reads TGTGCCAGCAGCTCGACGGACAGGGAGGAGGGAAAGTACTTC. Translation: CASSSTDREEGKYF. Full variable domain (missing parts from reference TRBV7-2 and TRBJ2-4): GAGVSQSPSNKVTEKGKDVELRCDPISGHTALYWYRQSLGQGLEFLIYFQGNSAPDKSGLPSDRFSAERTGGSVSTLTIQRTQQEDSAVYLCASSSTDREEGKYFGAGTRLSVL.

The chain has TRBV7-6 and TRBJ1-1; TRBD1 matches at 7 bases. Looked up from germline, CDR1 is SGHVS and CDR2 is FNYEAQ. CDR3 length: 15 amino acids. The J segment lost 1 base and the V segment lost 5 bases, leaving 7 bases of the junction unmatched. CDR3 bases: TGTGCCAGCAGCCCCATGACAGGGAAGAACACTGAAGCTTTCTTT. It translates to CASSPMTGKNTEAFF.

CDR3 coding DNA: TGCGCCAGCAGCTCACAGGGGGTATTTAATGGCTACACCTTC. This sequence encodes CASSSQGVFNGYTF. J is TRBJ1-2 and V is TRBV5-1; 8 bases agree with TRBD1. The V gene end was trimmed by 3 bases and the J gene end by 6 bases; junction bases not matched to a gene: 7. In germline, CDR1 is SGHRS, CDR2 YFSETQ. This CDR3 comprises 14 residues.

This sequence joins TRBV5-4 and TRBJ2-3; D is undetermined. The CDR3 has 17 amino acids. Between the trimmed V and J ends, which lost 0 bases and 2 bases, there was a span of 16 bases. Germline V lookup: CDR1 SGHNT, CDR2 YYREEE (reference sequence). CDR3 region: CASSLDLVASSTDTQYF. CDR3 nucleotides: TGTGCCAGCAGCTTGGATCTAGTTGCATCGTCCACAGATACGCAGTATTTT.